This entry lists 24 T cell receptor beta chains sequenced from one sample in a study of vaccination and CD4 T cells after COVID-19. Time point here: late sampling 161 to 241 days after vaccination in a few convalescent patients. TCRdb passed the PCR reads through MiXCR, listing each CDR3 protein once. The data show tens of thousands of distinct CDR3 sequences, 49% seen once. Sequenced here: CD4+ T cells from blood, sampled about 7 months after SARS-CoV-2 vaccination. Receptors originate from a human donor who had recovered from COVID-19.

The CDR3 DNA follows: TGTGCCAGTAGTATCACTAGCGGGAGGGTCGAGCAGTACTTC. Translation gives CASSITSGRVEQYF. The chain couples TRBV19 to TRBJ2-7, with 13 bases matching TRBD2. The CDR3 runs to 14 residues. Germline trimming cut 3 bases from V and 6 bases from J; bases unmatched to any gene: 2. The V gene's germline CDR1 is LNHDA and CDR2 SQIVND (reference sequence).

The chain combines TRBV7-9 with TRBJ2-1; 7 bases are a match to TRBD1. The germline V gene has CDR1 SEHNR and CDR2 FQNEAQ (reference sequence). The CDR3 loop spans 16 amino acids. J was trimmed by 2 bases and V by 5 bases; bases with no gene match: 9. CDR3 protein: CASSALQGPAYNEQFF. The CDR3 DNA follows: TGTGCCAGCAGCGCCTTACAGGGGCCAGCCTACAATGAGCAGTTCTTC.

This clonotype was observed a few times. The chain combines TRBV28 with TRBJ1-5, with unresolved D. CDR3 size: 15 residues. Trimming removed 5 bases at V and 2 bases at J, with 13 bases between. The germline V gene has CDR1 MDHEN and CDR2 SYDVKM. The CDR3 reads CASSPQFTGNQPQHF. In DNA, the CDR3 is TGTGCCAGCAGTCCCCAATTCACGGGCAATCAGCCCCAGCATTTT.

This clonotype was counted a single time. A read error may produce the germline difference seen at one junction end. The chain combines TRBV25-1 with TRBJ1-5; 9 nucleotides match TRBD1. CDR1 is MGHDK and CDR2 is SYGVNS in the germline V gene. This CDR3 is built from 19 residues. The CDR3 here is CASSVIRDRVFSWNQSQHF. In DNA, the CDR3 is TGTGCCAGCAGTGTAATCCGGGACAGGGTATTTTCATGGAATCAGTCCCAGCATTTT.

The chain has TRBV7-2 and TRBJ1-5; 9 positions match TRBD1. Germline V gene lookup returns CDR1 SGHTA and CDR2 FQGNSA. The CDR3 runs 16 residues. The V gene end was trimmed by 4 bases and the J gene end by 4 bases; junction bases not matched to a gene: 8. The CDR3 sequence: CASSSHRGLGNQPQHF. CDR3 nucleotides: TGTGCCAGCAGCTCCCACAGGGGGCTAGGAAATCAGCCCCAGCATTTT.

CDR3 in DNA: TGTGCCACCCAGGGAGTCGGGAGTGCTGAGACCCAGTACTTC. Its translation is CATQGVGSAETQYF. The genes are TRBV10-3 and TRBJ2-5; possibly TRBD2 for D (6 bases). The CDR3 runs to 14 residues. V dropped 10 bases and J dropped 5 bases, with 20 bases sitting between them. Germline CDR1 is ENHRY and CDR2 is SYGVKD.

The CDR3 reads CASSFGDTQYF. The CDR3 coding sequence is TGTGCCAGCAGCTTCGGGGATACGCAGTATTTT. The chain is built from TRBV7-9 and TRBJ2-3; D gene uncertain. CDR1 and CDR2 (germline): SEHNR, FQNEAQ (reference sequence). This CDR3 is 11 amino acids long. Trimming took off 3 bases at V and 6 bases at J, with 4 bases between the two ends. Filled out from reference TRBV7-9 and TRBJ2-3, the complete variable domain reads DTGVSQNPRHKITKRGQNVTFRCDPISEHNRLYWYRQTLGQGPEFLTYFQNEAQLEKSRLLSDRFSAERPKGSFSTLEIQRTEQGDSAMYLCASSFGDTQYFGPGTRLTVL.

CDR3 bases: TGTGCCAGCAGCTTTCTGACTAGCGGCCCTGTAACAGGGGACACAGATACGCAGTATTTT. This sequence encodes CASSFLTSGPVTGDTDTQYF. The chain recombines TRBV7-9 with TRBJ2-3; TRBD2 agrees at 9 bases. Germline V lookup: CDR1 SEHNR, CDR2 FQNEAQ (reference sequence). Trimming took 3 bases from V and 2 from J; bases not matched to a gene: 18. The CDR3 extends over 20 amino acids.

The rearrangement uses TRBV20-1 and TRBJ2-7; 8 bases map to TRBD1. Germline CDR1 DFQATT, CDR2 SNEGSKA (reference sequence). There are 14 residues in the CDR3. The ends lost 6 bases at V and 3 bases at J; junction bases unmatched: 10. For the CDR3, the DNA is TGCAGTGCAGTGGACAGGGAACGCTACTACGAGCAGTACTTC. Translating it yields CSAVDRERYYEQYF.

This sequence joins TRBV7-2 and TRBJ2-7; no clear D. Per germline, CDR1 SGHTA and CDR2 FQGNSA. The CDR3 is 13 residues long. V was clipped by 1 base and J by 6 bases, with 10 bases between them. CDR3 sequence: CASSLVSVREQYF. The CDR3 coding sequence is TGTGCCAGCAGCTTAGTATCCGTCCGCGAGCAGTACTTC. Complete variable domain (other parts from reference TRBV7-2 and TRBJ2-7): GAGVSQSPSNKVTEKGKDVELRCDPISGHTALYWYRQSLGQGLEFLIYFQGNSAPDKSGLPSDRFSAERTGGSVSTLTIQRTQQEDSAVYLCASSLVSVREQYFGPGTRLTVT.

The J gene is TRBJ2-7, the V gene TRBV28; D not certain. From germline, CDR1 is MDHEN and CDR2 SYDVKM. The V and J ends lost 2 bases and 6 bases respectively, with 8 bases between them. This CDR3 spans 12 amino acids. Here the CDR3 reads CASSLGVVEQYF. The CDR3 DNA reads TGTGCCAGCAGTTTAGGGGTGGTCGAGCAGTACTTC.

V usage is TRBV28 and J usage is TRBJ1-2; perhaps TRBD1 as D (6 bases). With 3 bases removed from V and 4 bases from J, the gap between germline ends came to 9 bases. Germline assignment: CDR1 MDHEN and CDR2 SYDVKM. CDR3 length: 13 amino acids. The CDR3 reads CASSFTGSYGYTF. The DNA for the CDR3 is TGTGCCAGCAGTTTTACAGGGTCCTATGGCTACACCTTC.

This clonotype was detected only a few times. The chain carries TRBV7-2 and TRBJ1-1; 7 positions agree with TRBD1. The CDR3 totals 15 residues. Germline V lookup: CDR1 SGHTA, CDR2 FQGNSA. V dropped 5 bases and J dropped 1; count of bases not matched to a gene: 7. In DNA form, the CDR3 reads TGTGCCAGCAGCAAGTACAGGGGACCGAACACTGAAGCTTTCTTT. As protein: CASSKYRGPNTEAFF. Full variable domain (outside the CDR3, taken from reference TRBV7-2 and TRBJ1-1): GAGVSQSPSNKVTEKGKDVELRCDPISGHTALYWYRQSLGQGLEFLIYFQGNSAPDKSGLPSDRFSAERTGGSVSTLTIQRTQQEDSAVYLCASSKYRGPNTEAFFGQGTRLTVV.

The sample holds a few counts of this clonotype. The chain links TRBV6-1 to TRBJ2-1; 10 nucleotides agree with TRBD1. The junction had 8 bases not matched to a gene; V was cut back by 5 bases and J by 7 bases. Germline loops: CDR1 MNHNS, CDR2 SASEGT. CDR3 length: 15 amino acids. The CDR3 protein is CASSPGTGERNEQFF. In nucleotides, the CDR3 is TGTGCCAGCAGTCCCGGGACAGGGGAGAGAAATGAGCAGTTCTTC.

The chain carries TRBV5-1 and TRBJ2-5; 8 nucleotides align to TRBD2. The CDR3 is 14 amino acids. The V gene's germline CDR1 is SGHRS and CDR2 YFSETQ. V gave up 3 bases and J gave up 4 bases; unmatched junction bases: 5. The CDR3 reads CASSSGLAGETQYF. The DNA for the CDR3 is TGCGCCAGCAGCTCAGGACTAGCCGGAGAGACCCAGTACTTC.

The genes are TRBV7-2 and TRBJ1-2; TRBD1 agrees at 9 bases. CDR1 SGHTA and CDR2 FQGNSA come from the germline V gene. J lost 5 bases, V lost 5 bases, and 12 bases had no gene match. This CDR3 has 16 residues. CDR3 loop: CASSGDRVTRGYGYTF. The CDR3 bases are TGTGCCAGCAGCGGGGACAGGGTGACTCGGGGATATGGCTACACCTTC.

This clonotype was counted only a few times. V gene TRBV6-1 combines with J gene TRBJ2-2; 7 positions match TRBD1. V lost 6 bases, J lost 0 bases, and 4 bases stayed unmatched. Germline assignment: CDR1 MNHNS and CDR2 SASEGT. The CDR3 length is 15 residues. In DNA, the CDR3 is TGTGCCAGCAGATCCGGGACAGCGAACACCGGGGAGCTGTTTTTT. Translated, it gives CASRSGTANTGELFF.

The rearrangement uses TRBV28 and TRBJ1-1, with D unresolved. The CDR3 totals 11 residues. V was shortened by 7 bases and J by 2 bases, with 5 bases between the two germline ends. Germline CDR1 MDHEN, CDR2 SYDVKM. CDR3 region: CASTGNTEAFF. The CDR3 nucleotides read TGTGCCAGCACCGGTAACACTGAAGCTTTCTTT. The full variable domain, rest sourced from reference TRBV28 and TRBJ1-1, is DVKVTQSSRYLVKRTGEKVFLECVQDMDHENMFWYRQDPGLGLRLIYFSYDVKMKEKGDIPEGYSVSREKKERFSLILESASTNQTSMYLCASTGNTEAFFGQGTRLTVV.

The rearrangement uses TRBV20-1 and TRBJ2-7; the D gene is possibly TRBD2 (6 bases). Germline V CDR1 and CDR2: DFQATT, SNEGSKA (reference sequence). The V end lost 6 bases, the J end lost 7 bases, and 19 bases lay between the germline ends. The CDR3 is 13 residues long. The CDR3 spells CSASPSLAPEQYF. CDR3 nucleotides: TGCAGTGCGTCGCCCAGCCTAGCGCCAGAGCAGTACTTC.

This clonotype came up once. The CDR3 nucleotides are TGTGCCAGCACGCGAAACAGGGGGACTGAAGCTTTCTTT. Residues: CASTRNRGTEAFF. The rearrangement uses TRBV28 and TRBJ1-1, with TRBD1 matching 8 bases. Germline V CDR1 and CDR2: MDHEN, SYDVKM. With V trimmed by 7 bases and J by 5 bases, 6 bases remained unmatched. This CDR3 comprises 13 residues.

This clonotype appeared a few times. The gene calls are TRBV20-1 and TRBJ2-5; 9 positions match TRBD1. This CDR3 is 17 amino acids long. Germline CDR1 is DFQATT and CDR2 is SNEGSKA (reference sequence). With 0 bases clipped from V and 2 bases from J, the junction kept 10 bases outside the gene matches. The CDR3 sequence: CSARDAGTGKIQETQYF. In DNA form, the CDR3 reads TGCAGTGCTAGAGACGCAGGGACAGGGAAAATACAAGAGACCCAGTACTTC.

This clonotype showed up just once. This sequence joins TRBV7-2 and TRBJ1-1; D may be TRBD1 (6 bases). The CDR3 loop spans 13 amino acids. In germline, CDR1 is SGHTA, CDR2 FQGNSA. V was trimmed by 4 bases and J by 1 base, leaving 7 bases between them. CDR3 region: CASSWGPNTEAFF. In nucleotides, the CDR3 is TGTGCCAGCAGCTGGGGGCCGAACACTGAAGCTTTCTTT.

This clonotype was seen more than once but under ten times. This rearrangement joins TRBV7-2 to TRBJ2-5; a possible D gene is TRBD2 (6 bases). The CDR3 runs to 15 residues. V shed 2 bases and J shed 5 bases, with 15 bases lying between them. Per the germline V gene, CDR1 is SGHTA and CDR2 is FQGNSA. CDR3 region: CASSLSRRGRETQYF. For the CDR3, the DNA is TGTGCCAGCAGCTTAAGTCGGAGGGGAAGGGAGACCCAGTACTTC.

This clonotype was observed a single time. The V gene is TRBV7-2, the J gene TRBJ2-3; perhaps D is TRBD1 or TRBD2 (6 bases each). CDR1 and CDR2 from the germline V gene are SGHTA and FQGNSA. V was trimmed by 7 bases and J by 1 base, leaving 18 bases between them. This CDR3 contains 16 residues. CDR3 sequence: CASTFLGGRGTDTQYF. CDR3 sequence (DNA): TGTGCCAGCACCTTCTTGGGGGGCAGGGGCACAGATACGCAGTATTTT.